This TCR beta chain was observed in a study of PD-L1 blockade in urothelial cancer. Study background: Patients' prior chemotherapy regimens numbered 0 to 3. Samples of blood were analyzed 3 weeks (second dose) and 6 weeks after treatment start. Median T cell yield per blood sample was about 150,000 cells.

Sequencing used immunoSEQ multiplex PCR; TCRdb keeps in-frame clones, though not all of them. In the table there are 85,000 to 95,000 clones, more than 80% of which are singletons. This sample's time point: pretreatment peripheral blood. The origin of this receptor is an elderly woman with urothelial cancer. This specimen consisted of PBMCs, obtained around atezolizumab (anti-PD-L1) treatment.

The CDR3 is CASSVGTGMDGYTF. The CDR3 nucleotides are TGTGCCAGCAGTGTAGGGACAGGAATGGATGGCTACACCTTC. This chain uses TRBV2 with TRBJ1-2, with 8 bases aligning to TRBD1. CDR3 length: 14 residues. Germline trimming cut 4 bases from V and 6 bases from J; bases unmatched to any gene: 7. Germline assignment: CDR1 SNHLY and CDR2 FYNNEI. Complete variable domain (other parts from reference TRBV2 and TRBJ1-2): EPEVTQTPSHQVTQMGQEVILRCVPISNHLYFYWYRQILGQKVEFLVSFYNNEISEKSEIFDDQFSVERPDGSNFTLKIRSTKLEDSAMYFCASSVGTGMDGYTFGSGTRLTVV.